This T cell receptor beta chain came from a study of T cells in Graves' hyperthyroidism and ophthalmopathy. Diagnosis relied on clinical symptoms, serum thyroxine and TRAb, thyroid ultrasound and orbital computed tomography. Note on this clonotype: The antigen is not known.

Authors of the study amplified TCR beta CDR3 regions from RNA transcripts. Researchers ran a first-round RT-PCR on the TCR CDR3 using the HTBI primer set. TCRdb ran MiXCR on the multiplex PCR reads and lists one entry per CDR3 protein. The sample records 500,000 to 600,000 distinct CDR3 sequences, 46% being singletons. V was pared by 2 bases and J by 6 bases, with 10 bases between. This CDR3 contains 14 residues. The germline CDR1 and CDR2 sequences are ENHRY and SYGVKD. Study conclusions and caveats: Peripheral blood also featured most of the thyroid clonotypes expanded above 0.001.

The receptor was derived from an adult woman with Graves' disease, either hyperthyroidism or ophthalmopathy (not recorded which). The V gene is TRBV10-3, the J gene TRBJ2-2; tentatively, D is TRBD2 (6 bases). Sequencing input: peripheral blood or thyroid tissue (not recorded which). The CDR3 nucleotides read TGTGCCATCAGTGAGATGGGAGGTGCCGGGGAGCTGTTTTTT. This encodes CAISEMGGAGELFF.